This is a list of T cell receptor beta chains from one sample in a study of shared clonotypes between healthy human individuals. TCRdb's copy holds only in-frame clones and misses some; the assay was immunoSEQ multiplex PCR. Found here are roughly 2 million clones, 90% to 97% of them singletons; the top ten hold roughly 0.13%. Material: naive CD4+ T cells sorted from blood. The receptors here all came from a man aged 18 to 29 in good health. CDR3s include the opening cysteine and the closing phenylalanine or tryptophan. The order of the fields is J gene, D gene, clone size, V gene, CDR3 DNA, CDR3 protein. D genes are given only for firm matches. Some rows mark clone size as missing; the rest say once, few, many or name a class of expanded clone.

j_call: TRBJ2-2; d_call: TRBD2; clone_size: NA; v_call: TRBV4-1; cdr3_nt: TGCGCCAGCAGCTCCCCAGGTAGCGGGGGTACCGGGGAGCTGTTTTTT; cdr3_aa: CASSSPGSGGTGELFF
j_call: TRBJ2-7; d_call: NA; clone_size: NA; v_call: TRBV21-1; cdr3_nt: TGTGCCAGCAGAAAGAATAGCGGGGGCAGCTCCTACGAGCAGTACTTC; cdr3_aa: CASRKNSGGSSYEQYF
j_call: TRBJ2-3; d_call: TRBD2; clone_size: NA; v_call: TRBV5-1; cdr3_nt: TGCGCCAGCAGCCCCGGGACTAGCGCAGATACGCAGTATTTT; cdr3_aa: CASSPGTSADTQYF
j_call: TRBJ2-7; d_call: TRBD2; clone_size: NA; v_call: TRBV28; cdr3_nt: TGTGCCACACTAGGGTTCCAGCGGGGGCCCCGGAGCCCCTCCTACGAGCAGTACTTC; cdr3_aa: CATLGFQRGPRSPSYEQYF
j_call: TRBJ1-6; d_call: NA; clone_size: once; v_call: TRBV30; cdr3_nt: TGTGCCTGGAGTCAGGACTATAATTCACCCCTCCACTTT; cdr3_aa: CAWSQDYNSPLHF
j_call: TRBJ2-7; d_call: NA; clone_size: NA; v_call: TRBV4-1; cdr3_nt: TGCGCCAGCAGCCAGGGACCCACTGGCGTTGTCTACGAGCAGTACTTC; cdr3_aa: CASSQGPTGVVYEQYF
j_call: TRBJ1-1; d_call: NA; clone_size: NA; v_call: TRBV5-1; cdr3_nt: TGCGCCAGCAGCTTGGTGGACCCGGGGGTTACTGAAGCTTTCTTT; cdr3_aa: CASSLVDPGVTEAFF
j_call: TRBJ2-5; d_call: TRBD2; clone_size: NA; v_call: TRBV9; cdr3_nt: TGTGCCAGCAGCGTACTAGGACTAGGGCCCGCCCAAGAGACCCAGTACTTC; cdr3_aa: CASSVLGLGPAQETQYF
j_call: TRBJ1-6; d_call: NA; clone_size: NA; v_call: TRBV9; cdr3_nt: TGTGCCAGCAGCGAAAGATTCTATAATTCACCCCTCCACTTT; cdr3_aa: CASSERFYNSPLHF
j_call: TRBJ2-5; d_call: TRBD2; clone_size: NA; v_call: TRBV20-1; cdr3_nt: TGCAGCCTTCTAGCGGGAGAGACCCAGTACTTC; cdr3_aa: CSLLAGETQYF
j_call: TRBJ1-1; d_call: TRBD1; clone_size: NA; v_call: TRBV28; cdr3_nt: TGTGCCAGCAGACCCCGGGACAGAGCAATACTTGAAGCTTTCTTT; cdr3_aa: CASRPRDRAILEAFF
j_call: TRBJ2-7; d_call: TRBD1; clone_size: NA; v_call: TRBV5-1; cdr3_nt: TGCGCCAGCAGCGCGGCCGGGACAGGACCATACGAGCAGTACTTC; cdr3_aa: CASSAAGTGPYEQYF
j_call: TRBJ2-1; d_call: TRBD2; clone_size: once; v_call: TRBV19; cdr3_nt: TGTGCCAGTAGTTTCGGGACTACCTTCAATGAGCAGTTCTTC; cdr3_aa: CASSFGTTFNEQFF
j_call: TRBJ1-1; d_call: NA; clone_size: NA; v_call: TRBV7-2; cdr3_nt: TGTGCCAGCAGCTTGAACACGAACACTGAAGCTTTCTTT; cdr3_aa: CASSLNTNTEAFF
j_call: TRBJ2-7; d_call: NA; clone_size: NA; v_call: TRBV1; cdr3_nt: TGCACCAGCAGCGAAGAGACAGGGAAGCAGGATCGGCACGAGCAGTACTTC; cdr3_aa: CTSSEETGKQDRHEQYF
j_call: TRBJ2-7; d_call: TRBD1; clone_size: NA; v_call: TRBV27; cdr3_nt: TGTGCCAGCAGTCTCAGACAGGGGTCCTACGAGCAGTACTTC; cdr3_aa: CASSLRQGSYEQYF
j_call: TRBJ1-1; d_call: TRBD1; clone_size: NA; v_call: TRBV11-2; cdr3_nt: TGTGCCAGCAGCCACTCTTTCCGGGACAGGGACACTGAAGCTTTCTTT; cdr3_aa: CASSHSFRDRDTEAFF
j_call: TRBJ1-6; d_call: NA; clone_size: once; v_call: TRBV10-3; cdr3_nt: TGTGCCATCAGTGAGTCTCAGGATTATAATTCACCCCTCCACTTT; cdr3_aa: CAISESQDYNSPLHF
j_call: TRBJ1-6; d_call: TRBD1; clone_size: NA; v_call: TRBV18; cdr3_nt: TGTGCCAGCTCACAGCCCGGACAGGGCGTTTCACCCCTCCACTTT; cdr3_aa: CASSQPGQGVSPLHF
j_call: TRBJ2-2; d_call: TRBD2; clone_size: NA; v_call: TRBV7-2; cdr3_nt: TGTGCCAGCAGCCCCCGACGACTAGCGGGAACCAACACCGGGGAGCTGTTTTTT; cdr3_aa: CASSPRRLAGTNTGELFF
j_call: TRBJ2-3; d_call: TRBD2; clone_size: NA; v_call: TRBV10-2; cdr3_nt: TGCGCCAGCAGTACCGGGACTATGAGAATCACAGATACGCAGTATTTT; cdr3_aa: CASSTGTMRITDTQYF
j_call: TRBJ1-2; d_call: NA; clone_size: NA; v_call: TRBV5-1; cdr3_nt: TGCGCCAGCAGCTTAGACAGTTTCGGCTATGGCTACACCTTC; cdr3_aa: CASSLDSFGYGYTF
j_call: TRBJ2-7; d_call: NA; clone_size: NA; v_call: TRBV2; cdr3_nt: TGTGCCAGCAGTTCCCGGACTGCCCCACCGGATGAGCAGTACTTC; cdr3_aa: CASSSRTAPPDEQYF
j_call: TRBJ2-5; d_call: NA; clone_size: NA; v_call: TRBV7-8; cdr3_nt: TGTGCCAGCAGCCCTGGGGCCCCAAAAGAGACCCAGTACTTC; cdr3_aa: CASSPGAPKETQYF
j_call: TRBJ1-2; d_call: TRBD1; clone_size: once; v_call: TRBV28; cdr3_nt: TGTGCCAGCAGTTTAAAGGGGGCGGACTATGGCTACACCTTC; cdr3_aa: CASSLKGADYGYTF
j_call: TRBJ2-1; d_call: TRBD2; clone_size: NA; v_call: TRBV9; cdr3_nt: TGTGCCAGCAGCGTAGGAACTAGCGGGTTGTACAATGAGCAGTTCTTC; cdr3_aa: CASSVGTSGLYNEQFF
j_call: TRBJ2-4; d_call: TRBD1; clone_size: NA; v_call: TRBV7-2; cdr3_nt: TGTGCCAGCAGCTTACGCTTCGGGACAGAGTACTTC; cdr3_aa: CASSLRFGTEYF
j_call: TRBJ2-2; d_call: NA; clone_size: NA; v_call: TRBV10-3; cdr3_nt: TGTGCCATCAGTGGGACGGAGGGTAGCACCGGGGAGCTGTTTTTT; cdr3_aa: CAISGTEGSTGELFF
j_call: TRBJ1-2; d_call: TRBD1; clone_size: NA; v_call: TRBV18; cdr3_nt: TGTGCCAGCTCACCCATGATGTTGAGAGACAGGGGGCATGGCTACACCTTC; cdr3_aa: CASSPMMLRDRGHGYTF
j_call: TRBJ2-7; d_call: TRBD1; clone_size: NA; v_call: TRBV7-9; cdr3_nt: TGTGCCAGCAGCTCAGCCATGGCAGGGGGCTACGAGCAGTACTTC; cdr3_aa: CASSSAMAGGYEQYF
j_call: TRBJ1-3; d_call: TRBD1; clone_size: NA; v_call: TRBV27; cdr3_nt: TGTGCCAGCAGTCCCGGGACAGGGAGCTCTGGAAACACCATATATTTT; cdr3_aa: CASSPGTGSSGNTIYF
j_call: TRBJ1-1; d_call: NA; clone_size: NA; v_call: TRBV25-1; cdr3_nt: TGTGCCAGCAGTGGCCGCGGGTTTCGGGGTTGGAACACTGAAGCTTTCTTT; cdr3_aa: CASSGRGFRGWNTEAFF
j_call: TRBJ2-5; d_call: TRBD1; clone_size: NA; v_call: TRBV7-2; cdr3_nt: TGTGCCAGCAGCTCACAGACAGGGCACCAAGAGACCCAGTACTTC; cdr3_aa: CASSSQTGHQETQYF
j_call: TRBJ2-1; d_call: TRBD2; clone_size: NA; v_call: TRBV28; cdr3_nt: TGTGCCAGCAGTTCGGCGGGAGGCATCAATGAGCAGTTCTTC; cdr3_aa: CASSSAGGINEQFF
j_call: TRBJ2-3; d_call: NA; clone_size: NA; v_call: TRBV6-5; cdr3_nt: TGTGCCAGCAGTTCCTCCCTAGGTCCGCAGTATTTT; cdr3_aa: CASSSSLGPQYF
j_call: TRBJ1-4; d_call: NA; clone_size: NA; v_call: TRBV7-9; cdr3_nt: TGTGCCAGCAGCTTCGCCGGGGGAACTAATGAAAAACTGTTTTTT; cdr3_aa: CASSFAGGTNEKLFF
j_call: TRBJ2-5; d_call: TRBD1; clone_size: NA; v_call: TRBV11-2; cdr3_nt: TGTGCCAGCAGCCTCTGGACAGGGTCGTACCAAGAGACCCAGTACTTC; cdr3_aa: CASSLWTGSYQETQYF
j_call: TRBJ1-6; d_call: NA; clone_size: NA; v_call: TRBV6-1; cdr3_nt: TGTGCCAGCAGGCTTCACGGATCACCCCTCCACTTT; cdr3_aa: CASRLHGSPLHF
j_call: TRBJ2-1; d_call: TRBD1; clone_size: NA; v_call: TRBV5-1; cdr3_nt: TGCGCCAGCAGCTTTTCACAGGGGGCCTACAATGAGCAGTTCTTC; cdr3_aa: CASSFSQGAYNEQFF